This T cell receptor (beta chain) was captured by sequencing in a study of T-cell memory formation after mild COVID-19. TCRdb ran MiXCR on the 5' RACE reads and lists one entry per CDR3 protein. This table holds about 430,000 distinct CDR3 sequences, roughly 24% found once. The V gene's germline CDR1 is SGHRS and CDR2 YFSETQ. The V and J ends lost 0 bases and 4 bases respectively, with 13 bases between them. This CDR3 has 15 residues. Note on this clonotype: Its antigen remains unknown.

Regarding the study as a whole: CD4+ clones that contracted lay mainly in CM and EM; CD8+ ones lay in EMRA. Cross-reactive memory appears to have joined, as suggested by some responding clones showing up in pre-infection memory. Whereas later expanders leaned CD4+, clones contracting day 15 to 85 showed a balanced CD4/CD8 makeup.

The sequenced sample consisted of PBMCs or a T cell subset sorted from them (not recorded which). The sequence was obtained from an adult woman who had mild COVID-19 (a few samples of this study predate the infection). Cell type and time point are not known. The rearrangement joins TRBV5-1 to TRBJ1-1; no firm D call. The CDR3 spells CASSLAGVEGTEAFF. As DNA, the CDR3 is TGCGCCAGCAGCTTGGCCGGGGTAGAGGGCACTGAAGCTTTCTTT.